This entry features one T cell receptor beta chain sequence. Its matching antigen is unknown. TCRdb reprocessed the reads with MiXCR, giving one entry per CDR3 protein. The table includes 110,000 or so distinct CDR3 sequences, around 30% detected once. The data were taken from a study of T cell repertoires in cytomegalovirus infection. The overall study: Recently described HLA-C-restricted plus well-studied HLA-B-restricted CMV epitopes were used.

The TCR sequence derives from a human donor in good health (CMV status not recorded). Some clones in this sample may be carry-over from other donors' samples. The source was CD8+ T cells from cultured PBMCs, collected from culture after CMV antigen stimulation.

The CDR3 DNA sequence: TGTGCCAGCAGCGTAGTGGCCGGGAGTGAAGCTTTCTTT. Encoded protein: CASSVVAGSEAFF. The chain employs TRBV9 and TRBJ1-1; D remains ambiguous. CDR3 length: 13 amino acids. Trimming cost V 0 bases and J 7 bases, with 10 bases left between them. Germline CDR1 SGDLS, CDR2 YYNGEE.